Presented here are 9 T cell receptor beta chains from one specimen sequenced in a study of OX40 agonist ivuxolimab in advanced cancers. Clones were sequenced by immunoSEQ multiplex PCR, and TCRdb holds only the in-frame ones, with some missing. The table lists around 6,700 clones, roughly 77% of them singletons, with 25% to 30% in the top ten. The input for sequencing was CD4+ or CD8+ T cells sorted from blood, taken in a trial of the OX40 agonist ivuxolimab. The receptors originated from an adult with an advanced solid tumor such as melanoma, head and neck, liver or kidney cancer.

This clone was seen once. The J gene is TRBJ2-5, the V gene TRBV5-6, with D unresolved. Germline V CDR1 and CDR2: SGHDT, YYEEEE. The CDR3 extends over 15 amino acids. Trimming took off 0 bases at V and 4 bases at J, with 13 bases between the two ends. The CDR3 sequence is CASSLEPGFLETQYF. CDR3 coding DNA: TGTGCCAGCAGCTTGGAGCCTGGTTTTCTAGAGACCCAGTACTTC.

The gene calls are TRBV27 and TRBJ2-7, with TRBD2 matching 10 bases. This CDR3 comprises 14 residues. CDR1 and CDR2 from the germline V gene are MNHEY and SMNVEV (reference sequence). Trimming took 3 bases from V and 2 from J; bases not matched to a gene: 1. The CDR3 spells CASSFTSGAYEQYF. Here the CDR3 DNA reads TGTGCCAGCAGTTTTACTAGCGGGGCCTACGAGCAGTACTTC.

The chain joins TRBV4-2 to TRBJ2-7, with D hard to call. CDR1 LGHNA and CDR2 YNFKEQ come from the germline V gene. The CDR3 sequence is 13 residues long. Trimming took 1 base from V and 3 from J, leaving 7 bases between them. In DNA, the CDR3 is TGTGCCAGCAGCCAAGTCCCTAACTACGAGCAGTACTTC. It translates to CASSQVPNYEQYF.

This chain connects TRBV11-2 to TRBJ1-1; 10 bases fit TRBD1. Unmatched junction bases numbered 7, after V lost 3 bases and J lost 12 bases. This CDR3 region has 13 residues. The V gene's germline CDR1 is SGHAT and CDR2 FQNNGV. In nucleotides, the CDR3 is TGTGCCAGCAGCTTGGGGGGACAGGGGTGGTCTTTCTTT. This translates into CASSLGGQGWSFF.

The chain carries TRBV7-2 and TRBJ2-7; D perhaps matches TRBD1 (6 bases). Germline assignment: CDR1 SGHTA and CDR2 FQGNSA. CDR3 length equals 13 residues. V lost 3 bases and J 5 bases, leaving 11 bases between the germline ends. The CDR3 bases are TGTGCCAGCAGCTTTTACAGGGTCCACGAGCAGTACTTC. Translated, it gives CASSFYRVHEQYF.

This clone was detected only a few times. V gene TRBV4-1 combines with J gene TRBJ1-1; 7 nucleotides line up with TRBD1. CDR1 MGHRA and CDR2 YSYEKL come from the germline V gene. The CDR3 loop spans 15 amino acids. With V trimmed by 0 bases and J by 0 bases, 1 base remained unmatched. CDR3 DNA: TGCGCCAGCAGCCAAGAACAGGGGCTGAACACTGAAGCTTTCTTT. The encoded protein is CASSQEQGLNTEAFF.

This chain's CDR3 is CASSVDTGNQETQYF. As DNA, the CDR3 is TGTGCCAGCAGCGTTGACACCGGGAACCAAGAGACCCAGTACTTC. The chain has TRBV9 and TRBJ2-5; the D gene is possibly TRBD2 (5 bases). Looked up from germline, CDR1 is SGDLS and CDR2 is YYNGEE. V was clipped by 2 bases and J by 0 bases, with 11 bases between them. The CDR3 loop spans 15 amino acids. The complete variable domain, with remaining parts taken from reference TRBV9 and TRBJ2-5, reads DSGVTQTPKHLITATGQRVTLRCSPRSGDLSVYWYQQSLDQGLQFLIQYYNGEERAKGNILERFSAQQFPDLHSELNLSSLELGDSALYFCASSVDTGNQETQYFGPGTRLLVL.

This rearrangement joins TRBV2 to TRBJ2-3; TRBD2 matches at 16 bases. The CDR3 is made up of 17 amino acids. Germline V gene lookup returns CDR1 SNHLY and CDR2 FYNNEI. With V trimmed by 6 bases and J by 6 bases, 9 bases remained unmatched. The CDR3: CASRTPGLAGGRDTQYF. The DNA for the CDR3 is TGTGCCAGCAGGACCCCGGGACTAGCGGGAGGGCGGGATACGCAGTATTTT.

The V gene is TRBV7-6, the J gene TRBJ2-2; TRBD2 aligns across 9 bases. Trimming removed 1 base from V and 5 bases from J; junction bases left unmatched: 2. In germline, CDR1 is SGHVS, CDR2 FNYEAQ. The CDR3 consists of 15 residues. CDR3 DNA: TGTGCCAGCAGCTTAGGGCTAGCGGGAACCGGGGAGCTGTTTTTT. It codes for CASSLGLAGTGELFF.